One and the same sample provided the 21 T cell receptor beta chains below, sequenced in a study of OX40 agonist ivuxolimab in advanced cancers. Produced via immunoSEQ multiplex PCR; TCRdb's table is partial and in-frame only. The data hold about 70,000 clones, with approximately 86% observed a single time. The sequenced sample was CD4+ or CD8+ T cells sorted from blood, obtained in a trial of the OX40 agonist ivuxolimab. These receptor sequences come from an adult with an advanced solid tumor such as melanoma, head and neck, liver or kidney cancer.

This clone was observed a handful of times. The chain uses TRBV7-9 and TRBJ1-5; TRBD1 is a possible D gene (6 bases). V was pared by 4 bases and J by 4 bases, with 8 bases between. Looked up from germline, CDR1 is SEHNR and CDR2 is FQNEAQ (reference sequence). The CDR3 has 13 residues. CDR3 region: CASSSQGNQPQHF. The CDR3 DNA reads as TGTGCCAGCAGCTCCCAGGGGAATCAGCCCCAGCATTTT.

The V gene is TRBV6-5, the J gene TRBJ2-7; TRBD2 agrees at 10 bases. After removal of 5 bases from V and 6 bases from J, the junction contained 7 bases not matched to a gene. The CDR3 has 14 residues. The germline CDR1 and CDR2 sequences are MNHEY and SVGAGI. CDR3 sequence (DNA): TGTGCCAGCAGTATGTCTAGCGGGAGCCCCGAGCAGTACTTC. Amino acids: CASSMSSGSPEQYF.

The chain carries TRBV11-2 and TRBJ1-1; D gene ambiguous. Trimming stripped 4 bases from V and 5 bases from J, with 11 bases between. The germline V gene has CDR1 SGHAT and CDR2 FQNNGV. This CDR3 has 13 residues. CDR3 amino acids: CASSSGGRTEAFF. CDR3 coding DNA: TGTGCCAGCAGCTCTGGAGGGAGGACTGAAGCTTTCTTT.

The chain employs TRBV29-1 and TRBJ2-5, with 8 bases aligning to TRBD2. CDR1 is SQVTM and CDR2 is ANQGSEA in the germline V gene. The CDR3 runs 12 residues. V was pared by 6 bases and J by 4 bases, with 4 bases of the junction left unmatched. For the CDR3, the DNA is TGCAGCGTAGCTAGCGGGCTAGAGACCCAGTACTTC. Amino acids: CSVASGLETQYF.

The V gene is TRBV19, the J gene TRBJ1-5, with D perhaps TRBD1 (6 bases). V was clipped by 3 bases and J by 4 bases, with 10 bases between them. There are 14 residues in the CDR3. Germline V gives CDR1 LNHDA, CDR2 SQIVND (reference sequence). The CDR3 loop reads CASSIGGLNQPQHF. The CDR3 region has the DNA TGTGCCAGTAGTATCGGGGGGCTAAATCAGCCCCAGCATTTT.

The chain recombines TRBV6-1 with TRBJ2-7; 7 bases line up with TRBD1. This CDR3 is 14 amino acids long. V lost 6 bases, J lost 4 bases, and 9 bases stayed unmatched. Germline V gene lookup returns CDR1 MNHNS and CDR2 SASEGT. The chain's CDR3 is CASRGTGAGYEQYF. CDR3 nucleotide sequence: TGTGCCAGCAGGGGAACAGGGGCGGGTTACGAGCAGTACTTC.

The J gene is TRBJ1-2, the V gene TRBV5-1; TRBD1 aligns across 10 bases. Per germline, CDR1 SGHRS and CDR2 YFSETQ. The CDR3 is made up of 16 amino acids. Trimming at V came to 0 bases and at J to 6 bases, leaving 8 bases not matched to a gene. In DNA, the CDR3 is TGCGCCAGCAGCTTGGCCGAATGGACAGGGGGAAATGGCTACACCTTC. Protein: CASSLAEWTGGNGYTF.

This clone appeared once. V gene TRBV7-8 combines with J gene TRBJ2-6; D is uncertain. V lost 5 bases and J lost 0, with 5 bases in between. This CDR3 has 14 amino acids. Germline CDR1 and CDR2: SGHVS and FQNEAQ. CDR3 residues: CASSGFSGANVLTF. CDR3 DNA: TGTGCCAGCAGCGGATTCTCTGGGGCCAACGTCCTGACTTTC.

This clone showed up just a few times. This rearrangement joins TRBV5-4 to TRBJ2-1; D gene unclear. Germline loops: CDR1 SGHNT, CDR2 YYREEE (reference sequence). The CDR3 contains 13 residues. Trimming pared 3 bases from V and 5 bases from J, leaving 9 bases between. DNA of the CDR3: TGTGCCAGCAGCTCAAGCCTTGACAATGAGCAGTTCTTC. Its translation is CASSSSLDNEQFF.

V and J are TRBV5-4 and TRBJ2-2; D might be TRBD2 (7 bases). Deletions cut 0 bases from V and 7 bases from J, with 13 bases between. From germline, CDR1 is SGHNT and CDR2 YYREEE (reference sequence). The CDR3 is 15 amino acids. The CDR3 DNA reads as TGTGCCAGCAGCTTGGCGGGGGGCGCGGGCGGGGAGCTGTTTTTT. Protein sequence: CASSLAGGAGGELFF.

The V gene is TRBV9, the J gene TRBJ2-3; TRBD2 matches at 7 bases. Trimming removed 0 bases from V and 2 bases from J; junction bases left unmatched: 3. The CDR3 consists of 15 residues. Germline assignment: CDR1 SGDLS and CDR2 YYNGEE. The CDR3 nucleotides read TGTGCCAGCAGCGTAGGAGCGGGACCCACAGATACGCAGTATTTT. Protein sequence: CASSVGAGPTDTQYF.

The V gene is TRBV5-1, the J gene TRBJ1-4; D might be TRBD1 (6 bases). The CDR3 extends over 15 amino acids. The germline V gene has CDR1 SGHRS and CDR2 YFSETQ. Trimming cost V 1 base and J 8 bases, with 15 bases left between them. The CDR3 sequence: CASSLRSQGREKLFF. The DNA for the CDR3 is TGCGCCAGCAGCTTGCGGTCTCAGGGGCGCGAAAAACTGTTTTTT. Based on the CDR3 plus reference TRBV5-1 and TRBJ1-4, the full variable domain is KAGVTQTPRYLIKTRGQQVTLSCSPISGHRSVSWYQQTPGQGLQFLFEYFSETQRNKGNFPGRFSGRQFSNSRSEMNVSTLELGDSALYLCASSLRSQGREKLFFGSGTQLSVL.

The chain has TRBV7-9 and TRBJ2-5; 7 bases line up with TRBD1. Germline lookup yields CDR1 SEHNR and CDR2 FQNEAQ (reference sequence). The V gene end was trimmed by 3 bases and the J gene end by 5 bases; junction bases not matched to a gene: 3. The CDR3 spans 13 residues. CDR3 DNA sequence: TGTGCCAGCAGCTTTTCCAGGGGGGAGACCCAGTACTTC. Residues: CASSFSRGETQYF.

The sample holds a few counts of this clone. The V call is TRBV5-4, the J call TRBJ2-7; the match to TRBD2 covers 8 bases. The germline V gene has CDR1 SGHNT and CDR2 YYREEE (reference sequence). The V and J ends lost 5 bases and 2 bases, in that order; junction bases with no gene match: 6. The CDR3 contains 14 residues. The CDR3 sequence: CASRGSGSPYEQYF. The CDR3, as DNA: TGTGCCAGCAGAGGGAGCGGGAGTCCCTACGAGCAGTACTTC.

The chain joins TRBV5-6 to TRBJ2-7; D is unresolved. Germline assignment: CDR1 SGHDT and CDR2 YYEEEE. Trimming removed 5 bases from V and 0 bases from J, with 12 bases in between. This CDR3 has 14 amino acids. The CDR3, as DNA: TGTGCCAGCAGTTCCCCCCCCGGCTCCTACGAGCAGTACTTC. Translating it yields CASSSPPGSYEQYF.

The chain is built from TRBV10-3 and TRBJ1-4; the D is unclear. Deletions cut 10 bases from V and 1 base from J, with 13 bases between. Germline assignment: CDR1 ENHRY and CDR2 SYGVKD. CDR3 length equals 14 residues. The CDR3 DNA follows: TGTGCCACTACGTCCCGAAGAACTAATGAAAAACTGTTTTTT. This gives the protein CATTSRRTNEKLFF.

The gene calls are TRBV6-1 and TRBJ2-1; D ambiguous. The CDR3 consists of 11 residues. The V gene lost 5 bases and the J gene lost 5 bases, with 4 bases spanning the gap. CDR1 and CDR2 from the germline V gene are MNHNS and SASEGT. The CDR3 nucleotides read TGTGCCAGCAGTCGGCACAATGAGCAGTTCTTC. Its protein is CASSRHNEQFF.

V usage is TRBV5-1 and J usage is TRBJ1-1; D is possibly TRBD1 (5 bases). The length of the CDR3 is 13 residues. Trimming left V 4 bases short and J 1 base short, with 8 bases between. CDR1 SGHRS and CDR2 YFSETQ come from the germline V gene. CDR3 nucleotide sequence: TGCGCCAGCAGCGTGGACACGAACACTGAAGCTTTCTTT. As protein: CASSVDTNTEAFF.

J is TRBJ2-7 and V is TRBV4-3; D gene ambiguous. Trimming removed 0 bases at V and 3 bases at J, with 12 bases between. The germline CDR1 and CDR2 sequences are LGHNA and YSLEER. This CDR3 has 15 amino acids. As DNA, the CDR3 is TGCGCCAGCAGCCAAGATTTTGGACGGTACTACGAGCAGTACTTC. Translation gives CASSQDFGRYYEQYF.

About this clone: This sample includes further DNA sequences coding for the same CDR3. The chain carries TRBV27 and TRBJ1-1, with TRBD1 as a possible D gene (6 bases). V was trimmed by 3 bases and J by 1 base, leaving 9 bases between them. The length of the CDR3 is 14 residues. Per the germline V gene, CDR1 is MNHEY and CDR2 is SMNVEV (reference sequence). The CDR3 loop is CASSFRGWNTEAFF. CDR3 nucleotide sequence: TGTGCCAGCAGTTTTAGGGGGTGGAACACTGAAGCTTTCTTT.

The chain joins TRBV6-6 to TRBJ2-4, with D hard to call. CDR1 is MNHNY, CDR2 SVGAGI, per germline (reference sequence). This CDR3 has 11 residues. Trimming shortened V by 4 bases and J by 9 bases, and 7 bases separated the two germline ends. CDR3 sequence reads: CASSLYGIQYF. The CDR3 region has the DNA TGTGCCAGCAGTTTGTACGGCATTCAGTACTTC.